One and the same sample provided the 8 T cell receptor beta chains below, sequenced in a study of blood T cell repertoires in COVID-19. The data were produced by immunoSEQ multiplex PCR, yet TCRdb's version contains in-frame clones alone and is incomplete. The sample yields approximately 260,000 clones, about 88% seen once. What was sequenced was peripheral blood. The origin of the receptors is a woman aged 40 to 50 who had recovered from COVID-19.

V is TRBV21-1 and J is TRBJ2-7; TRBD2 is the table's D call and was not checked against the DNA. TRBV21-1 is termed a pseudogene. CDR3 size: 14 residues. The CDR3 protein is CASSKGGSSYEQYF. The CDR3 DNA sequence: TGTGCCAGCAGCAAAGGAGGGAGCTCCTACGAGCAGTACTTC.

The rearrangement joins TRBV11-2 to TRBJ2-7; 12 nucleotides line up with TRBD2. The CDR3 loop spans 18 amino acids. After removal of 1 base from V and 4 bases from J, the junction contained 11 bases not matched to a gene. Germline loops: CDR1 SGHAT, CDR2 FQNNGV. The CDR3 loop is CASSLGLAGGGGLYEQYF. DNA of the CDR3: TGTGCCAGCAGCTTAGGTCTAGCGGGAGGGGGGGGCCTTTACGAGCAGTACTTC. Complete variable domain (other parts from reference TRBV11-2 and TRBJ2-7): EAGVAQSPRYKIIEKRQSVAFWCNPISGHATLYWYQQILGQGPKLLIQFQNNGVVDDSQLPKDRFSAERLKGVDSTLKIQPAKLEDSAVYLCASSLGLAGGGGLYEQYFGPGTRLTVT.

The chain links TRBV30 to TRBJ2-7; 7 nucleotides match TRBD1. CDR3 length: 13 amino acids. V was pared by 2 bases and J by 5 bases, with 6 bases of the junction left unmatched. The germline V gene has CDR1 GTSNPN and CDR2 SVGIG (reference sequence). For the CDR3, the DNA is TGTGCCTGGAGTCCCGGGACAGTCCACGAGCAGTACTTC. Translating it yields CAWSPGTVHEQYF.

J is TRBJ2-1 and V is TRBV14; 8 nucleotides line up with TRBD2. The germline gives CDR1 SGHDN, CDR2 FVKESK. The CDR3 totals 16 residues. Trimming took 6 bases from V and 4 from J; bases not matched to a gene: 11. CDR3 in amino acids: CASRSGGGGPYNEQFF. Here the CDR3 DNA reads TGTGCCAGCAGAAGCGGTGGCGGGGGGCCGTACAATGAGCAGTTCTTC.

The gene calls are TRBV4-2 and TRBJ2-7; D is perhaps TRBD2 (7 bases). The CDR3 loop spans 14 amino acids. V was cut by 0 bases and J by 7 bases, with 13 bases left in between. Germline V gene sequence: CDR1 LGHNA, CDR2 YNFKEQ. The CDR3 sequence: CASSQEGGAGEQYF. The CDR3 DNA reads TGTGCCAGCAGCCAAGAAGGGGGGGCGGGGGAGCAGTACTTC.

The chain employs TRBV5-1 and TRBJ2-3; 9 positions agree with TRBD2. The V gene end was trimmed by 7 bases and the J gene end by 5 bases; junction bases not matched to a gene: 8. The germline V gene encodes CDR1 SGHRS and CDR2 YFSETQ. The CDR3 has 14 amino acids. This CDR3 is CASQTSGRGDTQYF. Written as DNA, the CDR3 is TGCGCCAGCCAGACTAGCGGAAGGGGAGATACGCAGTATTTT.

The J gene is TRBJ2-5, the V gene TRBV30, with D tentatively TRBD1 (6 bases). CDR1 and CDR2 (germline): GTSNPN, SVGIG (reference sequence). This CDR3 spans 13 amino acids. Trimming cost V 0 bases and J 3 bases, with 8 bases left between them. This CDR3 reads CAWSVGGKETQYF. DNA for the CDR3: TGTGCCTGGAGTGTAGGGGGAAAAGAGACCCAGTACTTC. Full variable domain (rest looked up from reference TRBV30 and TRBJ2-5): SQTIHQWPATLVQPVGSPLSLECTVEGTSNPNLYWYRQAAGRGLQLLFYSVGIGQISSEVPQNLSASRPQDRQFILSSKKLLLSDSGFYLCAWSVGGKETQYFGPGTRLLVL.

V is TRBV6-6 and J is TRBJ1-5, with D possibly being TRBD1 (6 bases). The CDR3 runs 17 residues. Trimming stripped 5 bases from V and 1 base from J, with 18 bases between. Germline assignment: CDR1 MNHNY and CDR2 SVGAGI (reference sequence). CDR3 bases: TGTGCCAGCAGTCCCCCGACAGGACGAGGGAGCAATCAGCCCCAGCATTTT. Its translation: CASSPPTGRGSNQPQHF.